The sample holds a few counts of the clone carrying this T cell receptor beta chain. The sample originates from a study of blood T cell repertoires in COVID-19. Study-wide context: Both acute and convalescent COVID-19 samples were obtained from the United States, Italy and Spain.

Assay: immunoSEQ multiplex PCR; the TCRdb copy retains only in-frame clones and omits some. Found here are about 210,000 clones, roughly 90% of them singletons; the top ten hold 0.65% to 0.95%. From germline, CDR1 is SGDLS and CDR2 YYNGEE. The germline V and J ends were trimmed by 0 bases and 2 bases, with 11 bases remaining between them. CDR3 length: 16 amino acids. V and J are TRBV9 and TRBJ2-2, with TRBD1 as a possible D gene (6 bases). The TCR sequence derives from a woman in her sixties or seventies with acute or convalescent COVID-19. Source material: peripheral blood. CDR3 nucleotides: TGTGCCAGCAGCGTAGCCAGGGGTCGAAACACCGGGGAGCTGTTTTTT. Amino acid sequence: CASSVARGRNTGELFF. The variable domain in full, completed from reference TRBV9 and TRBJ2-2, reads DSGVTQTPKHLITATGQRVTLRCSPRSGDLSVYWYQQSLDQGLQFLIQYYNGEERAKGNILERFSAQQFPDLHSELNLSSLELGDSALYFCASSVARGRNTGELFFGEGSRLTVL.